Below, 16 T cell receptor beta chains from the same sample are listed, as sequenced in a study of follicular helper T cells after annual influenza vaccination. Antigen specificity for these receptors is unknown. As for time point: 2015-2016 season, 7 days after influenza vaccination. The cells came from PBMC given overlapping influenza protein peptide pools for about 19 hours. Generated by immunoSEQ multiplex PCR, the TCRdb table keeps only in-frame clones and is missing some. This sample contains around 70 clones. Sequences were derived from CXCR5+ CD38+ circulating T follicular helper cells from blood, cultured in vitro and sorted as CD69+ CD200+, sampled 7 days after influenza vaccination. Documented subset: circulating Tfh, non-naive CD4+CXCR5+PD-1+ (ICOS+CD38+ or ICOS-CD38-). All receptors derive from an adult who received the influenza vaccine.

In this sample, this clone turned up once. The chain uses TRBV9 and TRBJ2-5, with 8 bases fitting TRBD1. Germline CDR1 and CDR2: SGDLS and YYNGEE. V lost 0 bases and J lost 5; bases outside the gene matches: 6. The CDR3 consists of 15 residues. For the CDR3, the DNA is TGTGCCAGCAGCGTAGAGGGACAGGTTAGGGAGACCCAGTACTTC. This gives the protein CASSVEGQVRETQYF.

The CDR3 reads CASTRASGGRSYNEQFF. The CDR3 DNA sequence: TGTGCCTCCACTAGGGCCAGCGGGGGACGCTCCTACAATGAGCAGTTCTTC. The chain has TRBV19 and TRBJ2-1; 8 bases match TRBD2. Germline CDR1 is LNHDA and CDR2 is SQIVND (reference sequence). The CDR3 length is 17 residues. The junction had 15 bases not matched to a gene; V was cut back by 11 bases and J by 0 bases.

The chain combines TRBV10-3 with TRBJ1-4, with D tentatively TRBD1 (6 bases). CDR1 is ENHRY, CDR2 SYGVKD, per germline. The V and J ends lost 10 bases and 8 bases respectively, with 20 bases between them. This CDR3 is built from 14 residues. The CDR3 loop is CATTLGGLGEKLFF. CDR3 sequence (DNA): TGTGCCACTACTCTAGGGGGGCTTGGCGAAAAACTGTTTTTT.

This clone has a handful of counts. This sequence joins TRBV27 and TRBJ2-6; D gene unclear. The V gene lost 4 bases and the J gene lost 5 bases, with 12 bases spanning the gap. CDR1 and CDR2 (germline): MNHEY, SMNVEV (reference sequence). CDR3 length: 15 amino acids. CDR3 amino acids: CASSWLQSRANVLTF. CDR3 sequence (DNA): TGTGCCAGCAGTTGGCTACAAAGTCGGGCCAACGTCCTGACTTTC.

The genes are TRBV4-2 and TRBJ1-3; 8 bases line up with TRBD1. The junction had 2 bases not matched to a gene; V was cut back by 4 bases and J by 0 bases. Germline loops: CDR1 LGHNA, CDR2 YNFKEQ. The CDR3 has 15 residues. CDR3 sequence: CASSRQGSSGNTIYF. In nucleotides, the CDR3 is TGTGCCAGCAGCCGACAGGGGAGCTCTGGAAACACCATATATTTT.

This clone was counted once. The chain couples TRBV7-9 to TRBJ1-3; D possibly corresponds to TRBD1 (6 bases). CDR3 size: 14 residues. The V and J ends lost 3 bases and 6 bases respectively, with 12 bases between them. The V gene's germline CDR1 is SEHNR and CDR2 FQNEAQ (reference sequence). Here the CDR3 reads CASSFWGALNTIYF. For the CDR3, the DNA is TGTGCCAGCAGCTTTTGGGGGGCTCTAAACACCATATATTTT.

The chain uses TRBV6-4 and TRBJ2-2, with D hard to call. Looked up from germline, CDR1 is MRHNA and CDR2 is SNTAGT. The CDR3 sequence is 13 residues long. V was clipped by 6 bases and J by 3 bases, with 8 bases between them. For the CDR3, the DNA is TGTGCCAGCAGCGCCTTTGACACCGGGGAGCTGTTTTTT. This gives the protein CASSAFDTGELFF.

V and J are TRBV6-1 and TRBJ2-5, with TRBD2 matching over 9 bases. The V gene's germline CDR1 is MNHNS and CDR2 SASEGT. The CDR3 spans 14 residues. Trimming at V came to 3 bases and at J to 5 bases, leaving 4 bases not matched to a gene. CDR3 loop: CASSDLAGLETQYF. The DNA of the CDR3 is TGTGCCAGCAGTGACCTAGCGGGGTTGGAGACCCAGTACTTC.

The table lists this clone with a count of one. CDR3 sequence: CATSSGTSGKNIQYF. DNA for the CDR3: TGTGCCACCAGCTCCGGGACTAGCGGGAAAAACATTCAGTACTTC. This rearrangement joins TRBV15 to TRBJ2-4, with 12 bases that match TRBD2. The ends lost 5 bases at V and 4 bases at J; junction bases unmatched: 3. The germline V gene has CDR1 LNHNV and CDR2 YYDKDF (reference sequence). The CDR3 extends over 15 amino acids.

This rearrangement joins TRBV6-9 to TRBJ2-6; D may be TRBD2 (6 bases). Trimming removed 5 bases at V and 5 bases at J, with 22 bases between. The germline V gene has CDR1 MNHGY and CDR2 SVAAGI. The CDR3 sequence is 18 residues long. CDR3 in amino acids: CASSRAGLRQSRANVLTF. The DNA for the CDR3 is TGTGCCAGCAGTAGAGCGGGCTTACGACAAAGTCGGGCCAACGTCCTGACTTTC.

The CDR3 here is CASSAESQETQYF. CDR3 nucleotides: TGTGCCAGCAGTGCAGAATCCCAAGAGACCCAGTACTTC. This sequence joins TRBV2 and TRBJ2-5; no definite D call. The CDR3 is made up of 13 amino acids. Germline CDR1 reads SNHLY; CDR2 reads FYNNEI. The V gene lost 4 bases and the J gene lost 1 base, with 7 bases spanning the gap.

The chain links TRBV6-5 to TRBJ2-1; TRBD2 is a possible D gene (5 bases). In germline, CDR1 is MNHEY, CDR2 SVGAGI. Trimming shortened V by 2 bases and J by 8 bases, and 16 bases separated the two germline ends. This CDR3 has 15 amino acids. This chain's CDR3 is CASSYGLGSGDEQFF. CDR3 DNA sequence: TGTGCCAGCAGTTACGGACTGGGCAGTGGGGATGAGCAGTTCTTC.

This clone appeared a few times. The chain couples TRBV7-2 to TRBJ1-2, with D hard to call. Trimming pared 4 bases from V and 4 bases from J, leaving 7 bases between. The germline gives CDR1 SGHTA, CDR2 FQGNSA. The CDR3 has 12 amino acids. CDR3 region: CASSSTPYGYTF. The CDR3 DNA sequence: TGTGCCAGCAGCTCCACCCCCTATGGCTACACCTTC.

This rearrangement joins TRBV29-1 to TRBJ2-1; TRBD1 is a possible D gene (5 bases). V was clipped by 0 bases and J by 10 bases, with 13 bases between them. This CDR3 contains 13 residues. Looked up from germline, CDR1 is SQVTM and CDR2 is ANQGSEA. The CDR3 DNA is TGCAGCGTTGAAGATAGAGCTAGGGGAGAGCAGTTCTTC. Translating gives CSVEDRARGEQFF.

There are a few counts of this clone. The chain recombines TRBV30 with TRBJ1-2; D gene ambiguous. V lost 4 bases to trimming and J lost 4 bases, with 10 bases between them. The CDR3 is made up of 12 amino acids. Germline loops: CDR1 GTSNPN, CDR2 SVGIG (reference sequence). The CDR3 protein is CAWTPTSYGYTF. The CDR3 DNA is TGTGCCTGGACCCCCACCAGCTATGGCTACACCTTC.

V usage is TRBV6-4 and J usage is TRBJ2-7; possibly TRBD1 or TRBD2 for D (6 bases each). The ends were cut back, 7 bases at V and 2 bases at J, with 18 bases in the middle. The CDR3 runs to 15 residues. Germline V gives CDR1 MRHNA, CDR2 SNTAGT. The CDR3 sequence is CASMRGRQGPYEQYF. The CDR3 nucleotides read TGTGCCAGCATGAGGGGGAGGCAGGGCCCCTACGAGCAGTACTTC.